The count of the clone carrying this TCR beta chain is one. Unmatched junction bases numbered 6, after V lost 0 bases and J lost 6 bases. The germline V gene has CDR1 GTSNPN and CDR2 SVGIG (reference sequence). The CDR3 contains 15 residues. The sample is drawn from a study of blood T cell repertoires in COVID-19. Authors' analysis steps: By means of reference gene primer amplification, nucleated cell counts were estimated. TCRdb keeps only in-frame clones here, not all; method: immunoSEQ multiplex PCR. That table supplies the V and J calls and clone size; D and trimming were determined from the DNA. Of 15,000 or so clones listed, approximately 89% are singletons.

This clonotype was obtained from a human donor in a cohort sampled during active COVID-19. The sequencing sample was made of peripheral blood. The rearrangement joins TRBV30 to TRBJ2-1, with 9 bases aligning to TRBD2. The CDR3: CAWSVGAGGGNEQFF. The CDR3 bases are TGTGCCTGGAGTGTTGGAGCGGGGGGAGGCAATGAGCAGTTCTTC.